These 5 T cell receptor beta chains came from one sample sequenced in a study of OX40 agonist ivuxolimab in advanced cancers. The data were produced by immunoSEQ multiplex PCR, yet TCRdb's version contains in-frame clones alone and is incomplete. This table has fewer than 85,000 clones, 85% to 95% appearing once. The starting material was CD4+ or CD8+ T cells sorted from blood, obtained in a trial of the OX40 agonist ivuxolimab. The receptors shown here come from an adult with an advanced solid tumor such as melanoma, head and neck, liver or kidney cancer.

The V gene is TRBV6-5, the J gene TRBJ1-2; D is unclear. CDR1 and CDR2 (germline): MNHEY, SVGAGI. V shed 7 bases and J shed 5 bases, with 17 bases lying between them. This CDR3 region has 14 residues. In DNA, the CDR3 is TGTGCCAGCATGGGGTCTCGTGTCAGGTATGGCTACACCTTC. Translating gives CASMGSRVRYGYTF.

This clone was counted between two and nine times. The CDR3 region is CASSLISTNEKLFF. CDR3 DNA: TGTGCCAGCAGCTTGATCTCAACTAATGAAAAACTGTTTTTT. J is TRBJ1-4 and V is TRBV5-6; unclear D gene. The germline V gene encodes CDR1 SGHDT and CDR2 YYEEEE. The CDR3 is 14 amino acids. V shed 1 base and J shed 0 bases, with 4 bases lying between them.

This chain connects TRBV19 to TRBJ2-7; 13 nucleotides match TRBD2. From germline, CDR1 is LNHDA and CDR2 SQIVND (reference sequence). The J segment lost 7 bases and the V segment lost 3 bases, leaving 3 bases of the junction unmatched. This CDR3 contains 14 residues. CDR3: CASSIRGLAGEQYF. The CDR3 region has the DNA TGTGCCAGTAGTATTAGGGGACTAGCGGGAGAGCAGTACTTC.

The V and J genes are TRBV7-2 and TRBJ2-1, with D perhaps matching TRBD1 (6 bases). The CDR3 runs 15 residues. Germline CDR1 SGHTA, CDR2 FQGNSA. V lost 2 bases and J 10 bases, leaving 18 bases between the germline ends. The chain's CDR3 is CASSLRGYPGLEQFF. The CDR3 DNA is TGTGCCAGCAGCTTAAGGGGGTATCCGGGTTTAGAGCAGTTCTTC. Complete variable domain (other parts from reference TRBV7-2 and TRBJ2-1): GAGVSQSPSNKVTEKGKDVELRCDPISGHTALYWYRQSLGQGLEFLIYFQGNSAPDKSGLPSDRFSAERTGGSVSTLTIQRTQQEDSAVYLCASSLRGYPGLEQFFGPGTRLTVL.

The V gene is TRBV7-9, the J gene TRBJ2-1, with 15 bases lining up with TRBD2. CDR1 is SEHNR and CDR2 is FQNEAQ in the germline V gene (reference sequence). This CDR3 is 16 amino acids long. The junction had 3 bases not matched to a gene; V was cut back by 7 bases and J by 2 bases. CDR3 sequence (DNA): TGTGCCAGCACCAGGACTAGCGGGAGGGCCTACAATGAGCAGTTCTTC. Protein sequence: CASTRTSGRAYNEQFF.